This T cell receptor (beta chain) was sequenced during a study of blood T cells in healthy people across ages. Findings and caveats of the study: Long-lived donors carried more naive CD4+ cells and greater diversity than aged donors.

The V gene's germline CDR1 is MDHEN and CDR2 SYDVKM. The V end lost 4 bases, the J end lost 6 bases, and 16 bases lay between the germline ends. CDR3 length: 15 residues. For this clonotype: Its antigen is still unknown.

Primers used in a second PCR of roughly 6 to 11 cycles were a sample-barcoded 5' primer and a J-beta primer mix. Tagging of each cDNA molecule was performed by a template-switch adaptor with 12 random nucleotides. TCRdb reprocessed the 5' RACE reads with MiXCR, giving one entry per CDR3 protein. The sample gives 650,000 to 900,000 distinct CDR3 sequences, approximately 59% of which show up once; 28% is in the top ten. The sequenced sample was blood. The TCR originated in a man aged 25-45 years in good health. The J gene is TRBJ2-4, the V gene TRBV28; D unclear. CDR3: CASSSPTPDGNIQYF. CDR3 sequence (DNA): TGTGCCAGCAGTTCTCCCACCCCGGACGGAAACATTCAGTACTTC.